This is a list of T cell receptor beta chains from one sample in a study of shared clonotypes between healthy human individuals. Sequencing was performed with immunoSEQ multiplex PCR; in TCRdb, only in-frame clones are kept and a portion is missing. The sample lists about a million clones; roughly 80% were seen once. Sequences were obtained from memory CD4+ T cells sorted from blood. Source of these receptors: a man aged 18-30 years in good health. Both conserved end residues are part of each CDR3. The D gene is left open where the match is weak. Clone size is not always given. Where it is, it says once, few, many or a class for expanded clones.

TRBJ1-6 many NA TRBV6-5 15 TGTGCCAGCAGTTACGGTGAACGGCTTAATTCACCCCTCCACTTT CASSYGERLNSPLHF
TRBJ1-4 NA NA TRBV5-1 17 TGCGCCAGCAGCTTCGGGACAAGGACCACAACTAATGAAAAACTGTTTTTT CASSFGTRTTTNEKLFF
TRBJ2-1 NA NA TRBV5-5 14 TGTGCCAGCAGCTCCCCGGCAGTTTCGAATGAGCAGTTCTTC CASSSPAVSNEQFF
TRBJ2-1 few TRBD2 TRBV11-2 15 TGTGCCAGCAGCTTCCGTCTAGCGGGAGGGGATGAGCAGTTCTTC CASSFRLAGGDEQFF
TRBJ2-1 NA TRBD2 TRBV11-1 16 TGTGCCAGCAGCTTAGTGATGGCGGGGGGTTTCAATGAGCAGTTCTTC CASSLVMAGGFNEQFF
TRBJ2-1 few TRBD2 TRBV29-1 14 TGCAGCGTTGCGACTAGCGGATCGCTCACTGAGCAGTTCTTC CSVATSGSLTEQFF
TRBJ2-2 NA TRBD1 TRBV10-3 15 TGTGCCATCAGTGTAAGGGGGCTCAACACCGGGGAGCTGTTTTTT CAISVRGLNTGELFF
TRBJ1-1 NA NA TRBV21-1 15 TGTGCCAGCTCAGGGGCAGGGGAGGTCGAAACTGAAGCTTTCTTT CASSGAGEVETEAFF
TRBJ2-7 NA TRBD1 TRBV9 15 TGTGCCAGCAGCGTAGCGGCAGGGGGCAACTACGAGCAGTACTTC CASSVAAGGNYEQYF
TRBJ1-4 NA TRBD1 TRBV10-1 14 TGCGCCAGCAGTGAGTCGACAGGGAGGGAAAAACTGTTTTTT CASSESTGREKLFF
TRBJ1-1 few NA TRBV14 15 TGTGCCAGCAGCCGAGTCGGGAGTGCGAACACTGAAGCTTTCTTT CASSRVGSANTEAFF
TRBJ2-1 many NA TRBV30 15 TGTGCCTGGAGCGGAGGTCAAGGGTCCTACAATGAGCAGTTCTTC CAWSGGQGSYNEQFF
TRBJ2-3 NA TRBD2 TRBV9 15 TGTGCCAGCAGCGTAGGTATTAGCGGGAGGGATACGCAGTATTTT CASSVGISGRDTQYF
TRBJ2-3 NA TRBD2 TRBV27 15 TGTGCCAGCAGTGAAACAACTAGCGGGGGAGGTACGCAGTATTTT CASSETTSGGGTQYF
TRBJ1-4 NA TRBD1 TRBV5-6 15 TGTGCCAGCAATCTAGGGACAGGGAAGGGTGAAAAACTGTTTTTT CASNLGTGKGEKLFF
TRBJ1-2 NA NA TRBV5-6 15 TGTGCCAGCAGCTTGGATCCGGGCTGGAACCATGGCTACACCTTC CASSLDPGWNHGYTF
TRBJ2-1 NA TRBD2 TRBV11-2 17 TGTGCCAGCAGCCCCAGAGGGGGACTAGCGGTACTCAATGAGCAGTTCTTC CASSPRGGLAVLNEQFF
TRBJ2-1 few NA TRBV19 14 TGTGCCAGTAGTTATCAGACAGGTCGCAATGAGCAGTTCTTC CASSYQTGRNEQFF
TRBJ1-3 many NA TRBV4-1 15 TGCGCCAGCAGCCGAGTACAGGCGACTGGAAACACCATATATTTT CASSRVQATGNTIYF
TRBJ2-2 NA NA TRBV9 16 TGTGCCAGCAGCCCACAAGCAGGACGGGGCACCGGGGAGCTGTTTTTT CASSPQAGRGTGELFF
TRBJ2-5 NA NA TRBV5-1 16 TGCGCCAGCAGCTTGGCCGGCGACGCCTCCCAAGAGACCCAGTACTTC CASSLAGDASQETQYF
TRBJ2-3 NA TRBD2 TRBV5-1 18 TGCGCCAGCAGCTTGGGGCTACTAGCGGGGGAGCACACAGATACGCAGTATTTT CASSLGLLAGEHTDTQYF
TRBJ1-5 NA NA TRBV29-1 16 TGCAGCGTTGAAGATGAGGGGGGCAAGAGCAATCAGCCCCAGCATTTT CSVEDEGGKSNQPQHF
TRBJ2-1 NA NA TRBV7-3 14 TGTGCCAGCAGCTTAAGGCCCGGATACAATGAGCAGTTCTTC CASSLRPGYNEQFF
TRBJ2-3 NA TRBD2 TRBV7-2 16 TGTGCCAGCAGCCGGACTAGCGGGGCTAGCACAGATACGCAGTATTTT CASSRTSGASTDTQYF
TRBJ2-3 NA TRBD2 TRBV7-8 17 TGTGCCAGCAGCTCCTACTCAAGGACTAGCGGGACAGATACGCAGTATTTT CASSSYSRTSGTDTQYF
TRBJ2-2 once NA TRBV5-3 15 TGTGCCAAATCGCTCGAGCGGCGCGGCACCGGGGAGCTGTTTTTT CAKSLERRGTGELFF
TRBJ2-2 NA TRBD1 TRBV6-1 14 TGTGCCAGCAGAGTTAGACAGGGGACCGGGGAGCTGTTTTTT CASRVRQGTGELFF
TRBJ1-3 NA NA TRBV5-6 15 TGTGCCAGCAGCTTGGCGTCGCGATCCGTGGACACCATATATTTT CASSLASRSVDTIYF
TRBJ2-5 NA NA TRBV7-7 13 TGTGCTAGCAGCTTAGGCATGCAAGAGACCCAGTACTTC CASSLGMQETQYF
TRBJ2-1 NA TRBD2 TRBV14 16 TGTGCCAGCAGCTCTTTTGGGACTAGCGGGAGGACCAGGGAGTTCTTC CASSSFGTSGRTREFF
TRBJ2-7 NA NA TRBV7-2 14 TGTGCCAGCAGCCATGGGACTTTAGCGATGGGGCAGTACTTC CASSHGTLAMGQYF
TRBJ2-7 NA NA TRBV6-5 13 TGTGCCAGCACTTCCCCTCGACTTTACGAGCAGTACTTC CASTSPRLYEQYF
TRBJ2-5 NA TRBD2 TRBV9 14 TGTGCCAGCTCTGGGGACTATACCCAAGAGACCCAGTACTTC CASSGDYTQETQYF
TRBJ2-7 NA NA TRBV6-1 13 TGTGCCAGCAGAGGCGTAGGGATTTACGAGCAGTACTTC CASRGVGIYEQYF
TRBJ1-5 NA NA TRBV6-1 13 TGTGCCAGCAGTGAAGGTGAACGGCAGCCCCAGCATTTT CASSEGERQPQHF
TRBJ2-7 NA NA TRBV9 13 TGTGCCAGCAGCGTAGGGTATGACTACGAGCAGTACTTC CASSVGYDYEQYF
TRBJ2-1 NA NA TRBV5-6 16 TGTGCCAGCAGCTTGGGGGACCGAACCCTTTACAATGAGCAGTTCTTC CASSLGDRTLYNEQFF
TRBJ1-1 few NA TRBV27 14 TGTGCCAGCAGTTCTTTAAGCCTAAACACTGAAGCTTTCTTT CASSSLSLNTEAFF
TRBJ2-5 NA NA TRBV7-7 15 TGTGCTAGCAGCTTAGAGGGGGGGCACGGAGAGACCCAGTACTTC CASSLEGGHGETQYF
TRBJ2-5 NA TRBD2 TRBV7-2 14 TGTGCCAGCGGGAGGGGCCCAGGACAAGAGACCCAGTACTTC CASGRGPGQETQYF
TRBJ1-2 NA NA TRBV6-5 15 TGTGCCAGCAGTTACTTCGGGAGAGGGGGTAATGGCTACACCTTC CASSYFGRGGNGYTF
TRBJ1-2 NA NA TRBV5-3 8 TGTGCCAGACTCCCCGACACCTTC CARLPDTF
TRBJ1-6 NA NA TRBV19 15 TGTGCCAGTAGTAATTGGGCCGTCCATAATTCACCCCTCCACTTT CASSNWAVHNSPLHF
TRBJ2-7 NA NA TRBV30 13 TGTGCCTGGAATCGCGCGACTTACTACGAGCAGTACTTC CAWNRATYYEQYF
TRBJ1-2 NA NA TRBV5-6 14 TGTGCCAGCAGCTCCCCTGCAGTCGGCTATGGCTACACCTTC CASSSPAVGYGYTF
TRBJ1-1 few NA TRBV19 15 TGTGCCAGTAGTATAGAATCCAGAAAGGGTACTGAAGCTTTCTTT CASSIESRKGTEAFF
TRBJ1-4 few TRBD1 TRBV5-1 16 TGCGCCAGCAGCTTGGGACAGGGGGCAACTTATGAAAAACTGTTTTTT CASSLGQGATYEKLFF
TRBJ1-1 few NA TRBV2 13 TGTGCCAGCACATGGGGACCCAACACTGAAGCTTTCTTT CASTWGPNTEAFF
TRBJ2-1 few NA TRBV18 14 TGTGCCAGCTCACCGACAGGAACCAGGGATGAGCAGTTCTTC CASSPTGTRDEQFF
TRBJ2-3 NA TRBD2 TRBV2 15 TGTGCCAGCAGTGACGGCGGGAGAAACGCAGATACGCAGTATTTT CASSDGGRNADTQYF
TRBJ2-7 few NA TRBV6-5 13 TGTGCCAGCCGTCCCACGAGCACCTCCTTACAGTACTTC CASRPTSTSLQYF
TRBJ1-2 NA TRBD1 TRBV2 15 TGTGCCAGCTGGGTTTACGGGACAGTGAACTATGGCTACACCTTC CASWVYGTVNYGYTF
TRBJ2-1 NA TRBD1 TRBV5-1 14 TGCGCCAGCAGCTCGGGACAGGGAGAAAATGAGCAGTTCTTC CASSSGQGENEQFF
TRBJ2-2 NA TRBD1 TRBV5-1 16 TGCGCCAGCAGCTCTGACAGGGGGATATCCACCGGGGAGCTGTTTTTT CASSSDRGISTGELFF
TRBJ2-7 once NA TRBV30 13 TGTGCCTGGAGTGTAGGGGCTGGCGGGACAAAGTACTTC CAWSVGAGGTKYF
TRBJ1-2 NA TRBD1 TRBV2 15 TGTGCCAGCAGTGGGGACAGGGGGCAGGTCTATGGCTACACCTTC CASSGDRGQVYGYTF
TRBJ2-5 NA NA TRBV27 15 TGTGCCAGCAGTCCCAGCCTAGCGCAACAAGAGACCCAGTACTTC CASSPSLAQQETQYF
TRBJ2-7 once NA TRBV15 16 TGTGCCACCAGCAGAGATCTTATGGGTGGCTCCTACGAGCAGTACTTC CATSRDLMGGSYEQYF